Included here is one TCR beta chain sequence, with context. What it recognizes is unknown. The V segment lost 6 bases and the J segment 3 bases; nucleotides outside the gene matches: 11. Germline values: CDR1 DFQATT, CDR2 SNEGSKA (reference sequence). The CDR3 has 15 residues. The sample comes from a study of T cell repertoires in cytomegalovirus infection. The wider study: Based on public TCR beta signatures, there were indications of CMV infection and of a matching HLA type.

TCRdb reprocessed the reads via MiXCR and lists one record per CDR3 protein. The table has under 800,000 distinct CDR3 sequences, about 24% seen once. The study, taken as a whole, reports: The ex vivo response showed dominance by HLA-C-restricted CMV-specific TCR beta clonotypes.

The sample was CD8+ T cells from PBMCs. This sequence was found in a human donor in good health (CMV status not recorded). Some clones in this sample may be carry-over from other donors' samples. The chain recombines TRBV20-1 with TRBJ1-5; TRBD1 matches 7 bases. The CDR3 sequence: CSAPLRQGPNQPQHF. The CDR3 DNA reads as TGCAGTGCCCCCTTGCGACAGGGACCCAATCAGCCCCAGCATTTT.